The 29 T cell receptor beta chains listed next were all sequenced from one sample in a study of blood T cell repertoires in COVID-19. Here immunoSEQ multiplex PCR was the method, and the copy in TCRdb shows in-frame clones only, minus some. The sample yields tens of thousands of clones, about 87% seen once. The specimen sequenced was peripheral blood. The receptors here all came from a man older than 75 with active or convalescent COVID-19.

This clone came up once. The gene calls are TRBV5-8 and TRBJ1-1, with a possible D match to TRBD1 (6 bases). This CDR3 contains 14 residues. V was pared by 4 bases and J by 1 base, with 11 bases between. CDR1 is SGHTS and CDR2 is YDEGEE in the germline V gene. The CDR3 region is CASSKSTGNTEAFF. The CDR3 DNA reads TGTGCCAGCAGCAAGTCGACAGGGAACACTGAAGCTTTCTTT.

J is TRBJ2-2 and V is TRBV24-1; D unresolved. V lost 10 bases to trimming and J lost 6 bases, with 14 bases between them. CDR1 is KGHDR, CDR2 SFDVKD, per germline. The CDR3 spans 13 residues. CDR3 bases: TGTGCCACTCGTCTTAACAGTGCCGGGGAGCTGTTTTTT. Its translation: CATRLNSAGELFF.

This chain links TRBV6-5 with TRBJ1-1; D is ambiguous. This CDR3 comprises 14 residues. Germline V gene data show CDR1 as MNHEY and CDR2 as SVGAGI. V was trimmed by 4 bases and J by 6 bases, leaving 15 bases between them. The CDR3 spells CASSFSGKEAEAFF. The CDR3 DNA follows: TGTGCCAGCAGTTTCAGCGGAAAGGAGGCTGAAGCTTTCTTT.

This chain links TRBV6-5 with TRBJ1-2, with TRBD1 identical over 12 bases. The V segment lost 6 bases and the J segment 7 bases; nucleotides outside the gene matches: 6. CDR3 length: 14 residues. CDR1 is MNHEY and CDR2 is SVGAGI in the germline V gene. The CDR3 DNA sequence: TGTGCCAGCAGGGAGGGACAGGGGGCTTCTGGCTACACCTTC. This codes for CASREGQGASGYTF.

This sequence joins TRBV11-2 and TRBJ2-1; D is undetermined. Germline V CDR1 and CDR2: SGHAT, FQNNGV. This CDR3 comprises 12 residues. V was pared by 4 bases and J by 9 bases, with 10 bases between. The CDR3 region is CASSSYTGEQFF. CDR3 bases: TGTGCCAGCAGCTCTTACACGGGTGAGCAGTTCTTC.

The chain carries TRBV14 and TRBJ1-6; TRBD1 might be the D (5 bases). This CDR3 contains 12 residues. Germline lookup yields CDR1 SGHDN and CDR2 FVKESK. Trimming took off 6 bases at V and 13 bases at J, with 13 bases between the two ends. In DNA, the CDR3 is TGTGCCAGCAGGGGGGACTCCCGCCCCCTCCACTTT. Protein: CASRGDSRPLHF.

This clone is a singleton in its sample. The chain joins TRBV9 to TRBJ1-2; TRBD1 agrees at 9 bases. Germline loops: CDR1 SGDLS, CDR2 YYNGEE. V shed 6 bases, J shed 4 bases, and the junction held 10 bases outside the gene matches. The CDR3 has 15 amino acids. CDR3 sequence: CASTAPGQGLYGYTF. CDR3 in DNA: TGTGCCAGCACGGCCCCGGGACAGGGTCTCTATGGCTACACCTTC. Full variable domain (remainder filled in from reference TRBV9 and TRBJ1-2): DSGVTQTPKHLITATGQRVTLRCSPRSGDLSVYWYQQSLDQGLQFLIQYYNGEERAKGNILERFSAQQFPDLHSELNLSSLELGDSALYFCASTAPGQGLYGYTFGSGTRLTVV.

J is TRBJ1-1 and V is TRBV6-1; D possibly corresponds to TRBD1 (5 bases). The CDR3 loop spans 15 amino acids. Germline assignment: CDR1 MNHNS and CDR2 SASEGT. The V end lost 2 bases, the J end lost 5 bases, and 15 bases lay between the germline ends. The CDR3 loop is CASSEWSGRRTEAFF. The CDR3 nucleotides are TGTGCCAGCAGTGAATGGTCAGGGAGGCGGACTGAAGCTTTCTTT.

V and J are TRBV7-9 and TRBJ2-2, with D maybe TRBD2 (5 bases). V was shortened by 6 bases and J by 0 bases, with 8 bases between the two germline ends. Germline V gives CDR1 SEHNR, CDR2 FQNEAQ (reference sequence). CDR3 size: 14 residues. The CDR3 reads CASRDSANTGELFF. DNA for the CDR3: TGTGCCAGCAGGGACTCCGCGAACACCGGGGAGCTGTTTTTT.

The chain couples TRBV6-5 to TRBJ1-1, with D possibly matching TRBD1 (6 bases). V was cut by 6 bases and J by 1 base, with 9 bases left in between. The length of the CDR3 is 13 residues. Germline CDR1 reads MNHEY; CDR2 reads SVGAGI. The DNA of the CDR3 is TGTGCCAGCAGAGGACAGCGGAACACTGAAGCTTTCTTT. This sequence encodes CASRGQRNTEAFF.

The chain joins TRBV20-1 to TRBJ2-3; 8 bases map to TRBD2. Germline loops: CDR1 DFQATT, CDR2 SNEGSKA (reference sequence). The CDR3 loop spans 11 amino acids. The V gene end was trimmed by 4 bases and the J gene end by 6 bases; junction bases not matched to a gene: 0. The CDR3 reads CSATSGDTQYF. The CDR3 nucleotides read TGCAGTGCTACTAGCGGGGATACGCAGTATTTT.

In this sample, this clone turned up a few times. V usage is TRBV15 and J usage is TRBJ2-7; 7 nucleotides match TRBD1. The V and J ends lost 0 bases and 0 bases, in that order; junction bases with no gene match: 2. Germline-derived CDR1 and CDR2 are LNHNV and YYDKDF (reference sequence). CDR3 length: 15 amino acids. The CDR3 nucleotides read TGTGCCACCAGCAGAGACAGGGGGAGCTCCTACGAGCAGTACGTC. This encodes CATSRDRGSSYEQYV.

DNA of the CDR3: TGTGCCAGCAGCCCCGGGAGGGATAGCAATCAGCCCCAGCATTTT. Translated: CASSPGRDSNQPQHF. V and J are TRBV7-2 and TRBJ1-5; D unclear. The germline gives CDR1 SGHTA, CDR2 FQGNSA. The CDR3 loop spans 15 amino acids. V was trimmed by 5 bases and J by 0 bases, leaving 11 bases between them.

The V call is TRBV2, the J call TRBJ1-4; TRBD1 matches 7 bases. J gave up 14 bases and V 1 base, and 7 bases lay outside the gene matches. The CDR3 has 13 amino acids. Looked up from germline, CDR1 is SNHLY and CDR2 is FYNNEI. The CDR3 loop reads CASSEDQGVTLFF. The CDR3 DNA reads as TGTGCCAGCAGTGAAGATCAGGGGGTGACTCTGTTTTTT. Using reference TRBV2 and TRBJ1-4 for the parts outside the CDR3, the full variable domain is EPEVTQTPSHQVTQMGQEVILRCVPISNHLYFYWYRQILGQKVEFLVSFYNNEISEKSEIFDDQFSVERPDGSNFTLKIRSTKLEDSAMYFCASSEDQGVTLFFGSGTQLSVL.

This chain joins TRBV19 and TRBJ1-6; D may be TRBD1 (5 bases). The V end was cut by 4 bases, the J end by 9 bases, with 16 bases between. The V gene's germline CDR1 is LNHDA and CDR2 SQIVND (reference sequence). The CDR3 covers 15 residues. CDR3 coding DNA: TGTGCCAGTAGTAGTTCGGGGGAGTCGGTTTCACCCCTCCACTTT. It encodes CASSSSGESVSPLHF. Full variable domain (missing parts from reference TRBV19 and TRBJ1-6): DGGITQSPKYLFRKEGQNVTLSCEQNLNHDAMYWYRQDPGQGLRLIYYSQIVNDFQKGDIAEGYSVSREKKESFPLTVTSAQKNPTAFYLCASSSSGESVSPLHFGNGTRLTVT.

This chain joins TRBV4-1 and TRBJ1-2; D unclear. CDR1 and CDR2 from the germline V gene are MGHRA and YSYEKL. The CDR3 is made up of 14 amino acids. The V end lost 0 bases, the J end lost 4 bases, and 9 bases lay between the germline ends. The CDR3 nucleotides are TGCGCCAGCAGCCAAGATACCGGGAGCTATGGCTACACCTTC. Encoded protein: CASSQDTGSYGYTF.

The chain couples TRBV5-1 to TRBJ2-1; TRBD1 matches 9 bases. The V segment lost 4 bases and the J segment 6 bases; nucleotides outside the gene matches: 8. This CDR3 has 15 residues. CDR1 and CDR2 (germline): SGHRS, YFSETQ. The CDR3 DNA reads as TGCGCCAGCAGCCCAGGGACAGGGTGGGGCAATGAGCAGTTCTTC. It yields the protein CASSPGTGWGNEQFF.

The genes are TRBV7-2 and TRBJ1-4; no definite D call. Trimming pared 2 bases from V and 7 bases from J, leaving 8 bases between. Germline V gives CDR1 SGHTA, CDR2 FQGNSA. There are 13 residues in the CDR3. The CDR3 DNA is TGTGCCAGCAGCTTATCCGGGATTGAAAAACTGTTTTTT. It is translated as CASSLSGIEKLFF. The full variable domain, in which reference TRBV7-2 and TRBJ1-4 provide the parts outside the CDR3, is GAGVSQSPSNKVTEKGKDVELRCDPISGHTALYWYRQSLGQGLEFLIYFQGNSAPDKSGLPSDRFSAERTGGSVSTLTIQRTQQEDSAVYLCASSLSGIEKLFFGSGTQLSVL.

This rearrangement joins TRBV21-1 to TRBJ2-7; the D call TRBD1 from the table was never checked on the DNA. TRBV21-1 is a listed pseudogene. This CDR3 has 15 amino acids. As DNA, the CDR3 is TGTGCCAGCAGCAGACACCGACGGAAGGCGAGCGAGCAGTACGTC. Its protein is CASSRHRRKASEQYV.

V usage is TRBV25-1 and J usage is TRBJ1-2, with a weak D call TRBD1 (5 bases). Germline CDR1 and CDR2: MGHDK and SYGVNS. V lost 3 bases and J 3 bases, leaving 17 bases between the germline ends. The CDR3 totals 16 residues. CDR3 nucleotide sequence: TGTGCCAGCAGTGATGGCCCGGGAGGGGTGCACTATGGCTACACCTTC. Its translation is CASSDGPGGVHYGYTF.

The chain joins TRBV12-3 or TRBV12-4 to TRBJ1-1, with D possibly matching TRBD1 (6 bases). The V gene lost 7 bases and the J gene lost 0 bases, with 9 bases spanning the gap. This CDR3 comprises 13 residues. The CDR3 bases are TGTGCCAGCAAGACAGGAATGAACACTGAAGCTTTCTTT. Amino acid sequence: CASKTGMNTEAFF.

The chain joins TRBV12-3 or TRBV12-4 to TRBJ2-5; unclear D gene. V was shortened by 6 bases and J by 1 base, with 9 bases between the two germline ends. CDR3 size: 13 residues. The CDR3 is CASRAGSQETQYF. The DNA for the CDR3 is TGTGCCAGCAGGGCAGGATCCCAAGAGACCCAGTACTTC.

V and J are TRBV18 and TRBJ1-1; D is uncertain. Germline V lookup: CDR1 KGHSH, CDR2 LQKENI. This CDR3 has 15 residues. Between the trimmed V and J ends, which lost 0 bases and 7 bases, there was a span of 15 bases. CDR3 region: CASSPPSSRRSEAFF. In DNA, the CDR3 is TGTGCCAGCTCACCACCGTCGTCCCGCCGGAGTGAAGCTTTCTTT.

Only a few counts were recorded for this clone. The J gene is TRBJ1-1, the V gene TRBV10-3; D is unclear. The CDR3 is 13 amino acids. The germline CDR1 and CDR2 sequences are ENHRY and SYGVKD. V shed 10 bases and J shed 2 bases, with 14 bases lying between them. CDR3 residues: CATGEGTNTEAFF. CDR3 bases: TGTGCCACGGGTGAGGGCACCAACACTGAAGCTTTCTTT.

The rearrangement joins TRBV11-2 to TRBJ2-5; TRBD2 agrees at 8 bases. The CDR3 spans 16 residues. Trimming removed 2 bases from V and 2 bases from J; junction bases left unmatched: 7. Germline CDR1 SGHAT, CDR2 FQNNGV. CDR3 sequence: CASSLISGGQQETQYF. CDR3 in DNA: TGTGCCAGCAGCTTAATAAGCGGGGGACAACAAGAGACCCAGTACTTC.

The chain employs TRBV6-2 or TRBV6-3 and TRBJ1-1; D ambiguous. Trimming pared 2 bases from V and 4 bases from J, leaving 11 bases between. CDR1 and CDR2 (germline): MNHEY, SVGEGT. The CDR3 spans 14 residues. The CDR3 bases are TGTGCCAGCAGTTACCTGGTTACTGGCACTGAAGCTTTCTTT. Translation: CASSYLVTGTEAFF.

This chain joins TRBV6-6 and TRBJ2-3; 9 bases line up with TRBD2. This CDR3 spans 15 amino acids. Unmatched junction bases numbered 5, after V lost 2 bases and J lost 5 bases. CDR1 and CDR2 from the germline V gene are MNHNY and SVGAGI (reference sequence). The CDR3 sequence is CASSYAGGRKDTQYF. CDR3 nucleotide sequence: TGTGCCAGCAGTTACGCGGGGGGGCGGAAAGATACGCAGTATTTT.

The chain employs TRBV2 and TRBJ1-5; weak D call: TRBD1 (6 bases). The CDR3 length is 16 residues. CDR1 and CDR2 (germline): SNHLY, FYNNEI. The V end was cut by 5 bases, the J end by 2 bases, with 16 bases between. CDR3 sequence reads: CASSQGGVWGNQPQHF. In DNA, the CDR3 is TGTGCCAGCAGTCAAGGGGGGGTTTGGGGCAATCAGCCCCAGCATTTT.

The chain joins TRBV27 to TRBJ2-7, with 9 bases that match TRBD1. J lost 6 bases, V lost 2 bases, and 5 bases had no gene match. Germline CDR1 and CDR2: MNHEY and SMNVEV (reference sequence). The CDR3 sequence is 14 residues long. The CDR3 DNA sequence: TGTGCCAGCAGTTTACGACAGGGGGTAGGCGAGCAGTACGTC. Its translation: CASSLRQGVGEQYV.